This T cell receptor beta chain was sequenced for a study of post-analysis software for immune sequencing data. Looking at the study overall: Included courses were relapsing-remitting and secondary progressive multiple sclerosis; progressive-relapsing multiple sclerosis was also included. Study results and caveats: Multiple sclerosis was associated with a significant reduction in normalized Chao1 diversity relative to controls. Samples prepared in the same batch strongly co-clustered by F measure. Four to six TRBV segments appeared more often in patients than in controls, and TRBV5-6, TRBV5-1 and TRBV20-1 were among these.

From germline, CDR1 is SEHNR and CDR2 FQNEAQ (reference sequence). The CDR3 spans 15 residues. Trimming pared 4 bases from V and 5 bases from J, leaving 15 bases between. This clonotype has just a few counts. Its target is unknown. Unique molecular identifiers featured in each of the TCR beta cDNA libraries. There were 1 to 10 million T cells, and about 540,000 cDNA molecules came from them. TCRdb analysed the PCR reads with MiXCR anew, one entry per CDR3 protein. The sample has about 460,000 distinct CDR3 sequences, roughly 45% seen once. The receptor was derived from a girl aged 10 to 17 with multiple sclerosis. V and J are TRBV7-9 and TRBJ2-1; no clear D. The sample comprised blood. This CDR3 is CASSSNGRRDNEQFF. DNA of the CDR3: TGTGCCAGCAGCTCGAACGGGCGTCGGGACAATGAGCAGTTCTTC.